This T cell receptor (beta chain) was recorded in a study of T cell responses to AZD1222 COVID-19 vaccine. Whole-study results and caveats: Among those given AZD1222, only five or six were seropositive at baseline. Donors in the cohort were predominantly white British and more often female, and clonal diversity was possibly underestimated. Unmutated variant regions are reportedly the target of nearly half of TCRs that are spike-specific.

Details on this clone: Antigen: not known.

Sequencing used immunoSEQ multiplex PCR; TCRdb keeps in-frame clones, though not all of them. Of roughly 150,000 clones detected, around 93% appear once; the ten largest clones hold approximately 3.5%. Per the germline V gene, CDR1 is SGDLS and CDR2 is YYNGEE. CDR3 length equals 14 residues. The V gene end was trimmed by 0 bases and the J gene end by 8 bases; junction bases not matched to a gene: 3. The specimen comprised peripheral blood, sampled 28 days after the second AZD1222 dose. The chain combines TRBV9 with TRBJ2-4; 9 bases are a match to TRBD1. The receptor comes from an adult who received the AZD1222 COVID-19 vaccine. The CDR3, as DNA: TGTGCCAGCAGCGTAGAGGGACAGGGTCACATTCAGTACTTC. It codes for CASSVEGQGHIQYF.